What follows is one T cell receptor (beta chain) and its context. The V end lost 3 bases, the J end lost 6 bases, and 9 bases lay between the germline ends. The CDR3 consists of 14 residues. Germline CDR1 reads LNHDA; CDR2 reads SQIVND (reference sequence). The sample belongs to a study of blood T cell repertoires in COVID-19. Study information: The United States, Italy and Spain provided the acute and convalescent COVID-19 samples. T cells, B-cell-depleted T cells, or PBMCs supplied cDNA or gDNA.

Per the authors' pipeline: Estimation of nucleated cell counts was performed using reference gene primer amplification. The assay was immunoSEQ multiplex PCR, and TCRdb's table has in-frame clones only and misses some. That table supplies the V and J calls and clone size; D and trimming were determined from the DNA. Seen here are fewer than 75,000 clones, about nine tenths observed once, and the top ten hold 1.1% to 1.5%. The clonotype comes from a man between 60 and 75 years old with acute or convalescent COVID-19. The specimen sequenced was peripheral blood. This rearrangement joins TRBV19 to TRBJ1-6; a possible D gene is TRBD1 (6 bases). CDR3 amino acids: CASSISDSNSPLHF. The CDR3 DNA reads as TGTGCCAGTAGTATTTCGGACAGTAATTCACCCCTCCACTTT.